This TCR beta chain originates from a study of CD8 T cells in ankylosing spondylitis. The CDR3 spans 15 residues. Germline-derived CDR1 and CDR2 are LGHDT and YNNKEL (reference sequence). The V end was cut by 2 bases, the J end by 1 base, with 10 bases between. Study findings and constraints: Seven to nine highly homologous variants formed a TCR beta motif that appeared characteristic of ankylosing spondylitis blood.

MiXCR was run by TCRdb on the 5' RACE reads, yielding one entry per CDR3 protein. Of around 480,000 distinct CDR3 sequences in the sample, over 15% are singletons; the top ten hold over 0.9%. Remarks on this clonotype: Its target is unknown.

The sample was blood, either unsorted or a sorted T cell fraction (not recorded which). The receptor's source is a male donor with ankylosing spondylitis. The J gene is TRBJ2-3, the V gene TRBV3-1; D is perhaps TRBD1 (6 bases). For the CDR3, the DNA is TGTGCCAGCAGCCAAACAGGGTATGGCACAGATACGCAGTATTTT. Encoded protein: CASSQTGYGTDTQYF.